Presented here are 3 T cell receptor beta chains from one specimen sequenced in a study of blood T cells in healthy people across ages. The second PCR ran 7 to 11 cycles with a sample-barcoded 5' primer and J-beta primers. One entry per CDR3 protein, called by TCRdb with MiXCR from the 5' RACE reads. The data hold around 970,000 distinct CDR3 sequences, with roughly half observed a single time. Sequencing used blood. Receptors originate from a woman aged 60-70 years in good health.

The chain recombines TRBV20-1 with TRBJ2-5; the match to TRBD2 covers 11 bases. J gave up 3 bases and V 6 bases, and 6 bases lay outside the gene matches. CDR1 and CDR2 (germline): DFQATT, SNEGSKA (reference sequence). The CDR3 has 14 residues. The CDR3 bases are TGCAGTGCGACCCCGGGACTAGCGGAAGAGACCCAGTACTTC. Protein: CSATPGLAEETQYF.

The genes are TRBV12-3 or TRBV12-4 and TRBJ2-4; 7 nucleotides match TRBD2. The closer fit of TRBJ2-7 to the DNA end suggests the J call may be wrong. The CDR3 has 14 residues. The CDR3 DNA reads TGTGCCAGCAGGAAGACTGGCGGGAGAGGCGAGCAGTACTTC. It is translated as CASRKTGGRGEQYF.

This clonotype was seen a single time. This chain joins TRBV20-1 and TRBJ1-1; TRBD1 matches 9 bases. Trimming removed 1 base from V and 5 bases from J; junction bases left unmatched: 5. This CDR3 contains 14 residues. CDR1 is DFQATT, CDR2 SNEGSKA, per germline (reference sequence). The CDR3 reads CSARGPTGGTEAFF. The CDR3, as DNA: TGCAGTGCTAGAGGGCCGACAGGGGGGACTGAAGCTTTCTTT.